This entry concerns a single T cell receptor beta chain. Its antigen is not identified. TCRdb reprocessed the 5' RACE reads; each CDR3 protein has one entry and no DNA is given. Its table lists around 100,000 distinct CDR3 sequences. The CDR3 sequence is 15 residues long. Germline V gene sequence: CDR1 MNHEY, CDR2 SVGAGI. The sample originates from a study of monozygotic twins with inflammatory bowel disease. Study-wide results and limits: Healthy co-twins showed greater TCRbeta diversity (inverse Simpson) than IBD patients. The analysis failed to separate different T cell subtypes.

Sample: blood. The chain links TRBV6-5 to TRBJ1-5. The receptor was isolated from a human donor with ulcerative colitis or Crohn's disease, or a healthy co-twin of an affected twin (not recorded which). CDR3 protein: CASSYLRISNQPQHF.